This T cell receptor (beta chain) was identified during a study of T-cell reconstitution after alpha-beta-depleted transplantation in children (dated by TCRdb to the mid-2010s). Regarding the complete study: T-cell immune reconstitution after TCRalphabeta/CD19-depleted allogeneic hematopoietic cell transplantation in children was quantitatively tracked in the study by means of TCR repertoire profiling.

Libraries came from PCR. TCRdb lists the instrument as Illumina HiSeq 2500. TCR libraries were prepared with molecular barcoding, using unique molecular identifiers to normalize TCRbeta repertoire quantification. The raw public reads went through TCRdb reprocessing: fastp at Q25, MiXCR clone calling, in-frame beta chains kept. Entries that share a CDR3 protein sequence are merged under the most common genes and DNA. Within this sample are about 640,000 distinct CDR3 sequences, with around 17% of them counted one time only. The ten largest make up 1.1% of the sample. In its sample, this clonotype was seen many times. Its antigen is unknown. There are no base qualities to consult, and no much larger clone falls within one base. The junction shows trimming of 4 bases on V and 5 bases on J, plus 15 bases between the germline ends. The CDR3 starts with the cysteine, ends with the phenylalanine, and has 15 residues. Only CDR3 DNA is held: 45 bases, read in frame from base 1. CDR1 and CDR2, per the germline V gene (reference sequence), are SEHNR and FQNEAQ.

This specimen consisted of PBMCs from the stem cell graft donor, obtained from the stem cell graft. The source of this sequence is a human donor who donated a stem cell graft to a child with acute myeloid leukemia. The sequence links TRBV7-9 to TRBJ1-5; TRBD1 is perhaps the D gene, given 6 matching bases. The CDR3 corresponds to CASSSGGGVYQPQHF. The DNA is TGTGCCAGCAGCTCCGGGGGGGGCGTATATCAGCCCCAGCATTTT.